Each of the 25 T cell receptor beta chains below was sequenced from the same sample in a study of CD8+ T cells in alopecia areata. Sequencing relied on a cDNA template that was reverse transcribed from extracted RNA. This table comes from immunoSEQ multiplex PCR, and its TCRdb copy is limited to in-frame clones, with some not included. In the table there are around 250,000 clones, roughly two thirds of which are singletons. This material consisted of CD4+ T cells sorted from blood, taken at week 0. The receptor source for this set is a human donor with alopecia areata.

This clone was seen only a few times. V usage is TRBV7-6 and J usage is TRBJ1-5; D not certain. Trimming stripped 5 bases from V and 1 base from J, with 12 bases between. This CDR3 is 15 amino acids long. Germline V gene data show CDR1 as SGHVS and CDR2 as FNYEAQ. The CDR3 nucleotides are TGTGCCAGCAGCCGCGACCGGGGAAGCAATCAGCCCCAGCATTTT. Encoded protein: CASSRDRGSNQPQHF.

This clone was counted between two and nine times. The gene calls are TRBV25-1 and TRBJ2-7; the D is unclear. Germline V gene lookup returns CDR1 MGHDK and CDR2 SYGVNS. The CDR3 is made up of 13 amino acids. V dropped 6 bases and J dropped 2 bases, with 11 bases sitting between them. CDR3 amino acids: CASSQTVAYEQYF. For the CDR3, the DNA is TGTGCCAGCAGCCAGACGGTGGCCTACGAGCAGTACTTC.

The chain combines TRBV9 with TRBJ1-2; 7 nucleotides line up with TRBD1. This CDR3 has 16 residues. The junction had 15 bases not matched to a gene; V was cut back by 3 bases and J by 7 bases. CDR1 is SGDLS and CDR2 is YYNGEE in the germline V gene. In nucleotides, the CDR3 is TGTGCCAGCAGCGCCGCCCCGGGACAGCGAAGGCCTGGCTACACCTTC. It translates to CASSAAPGQRRPGYTF.

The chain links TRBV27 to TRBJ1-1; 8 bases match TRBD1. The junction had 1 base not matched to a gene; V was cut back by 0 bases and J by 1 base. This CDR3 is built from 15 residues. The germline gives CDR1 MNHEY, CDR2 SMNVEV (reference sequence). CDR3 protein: CASSLSGTGNTEAFF. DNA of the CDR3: TGTGCCAGCAGTTTATCCGGGACAGGGAACACTGAAGCTTTCTTT.

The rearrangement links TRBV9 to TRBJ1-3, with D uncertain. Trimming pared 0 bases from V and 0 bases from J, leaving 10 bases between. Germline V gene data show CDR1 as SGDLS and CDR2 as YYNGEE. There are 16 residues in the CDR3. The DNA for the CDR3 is TGTGCCAGCAGCGTAGGTGGCAGCCGCTCTGGAAACACCATATATTTT. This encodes CASSVGGSRSGNTIYF.

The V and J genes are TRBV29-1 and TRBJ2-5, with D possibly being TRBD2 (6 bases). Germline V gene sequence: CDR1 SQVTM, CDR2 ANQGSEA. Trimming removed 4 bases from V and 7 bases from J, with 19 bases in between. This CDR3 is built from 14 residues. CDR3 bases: TGCAGCGTTGGAAAGGGTGGGCTGGAGGGGACCCAGTACTTC. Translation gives CSVGKGGLEGTQYF.

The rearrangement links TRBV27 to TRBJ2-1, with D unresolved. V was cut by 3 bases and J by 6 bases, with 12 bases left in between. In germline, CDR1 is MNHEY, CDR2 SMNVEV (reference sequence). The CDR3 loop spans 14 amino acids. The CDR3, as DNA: TGTGCCAGCAGTTTCTTTAACGGCGGCAATGAGCAGTTCTTC. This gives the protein CASSFFNGGNEQFF.

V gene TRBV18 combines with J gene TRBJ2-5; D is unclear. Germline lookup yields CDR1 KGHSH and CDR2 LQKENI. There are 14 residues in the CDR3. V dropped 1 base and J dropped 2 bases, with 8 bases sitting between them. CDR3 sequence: CASSPLRQQETQYF. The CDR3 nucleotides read TGTGCCAGCTCACCACTGCGGCAGCAAGAGACCCAGTACTTC.

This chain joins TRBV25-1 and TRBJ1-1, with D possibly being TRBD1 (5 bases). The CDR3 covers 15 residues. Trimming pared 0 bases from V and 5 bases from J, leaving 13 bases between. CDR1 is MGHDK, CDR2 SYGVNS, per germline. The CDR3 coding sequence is TGTGCCAGCAGTGAATACGGCAGGGCATGGACTGAAGCTTTCTTT. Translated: CASSEYGRAWTEAFF. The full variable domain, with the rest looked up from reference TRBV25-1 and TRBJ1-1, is EADIYQTPRYLVIGTGKKITLECSQTMGHDKMYWYQQDPGMELHLIHYSYGVNSTEKGDLSSESTVSRIRTEHFPLTLESARPSHTSQYLCASSEYGRAWTEAFFGQGTRLTVV.

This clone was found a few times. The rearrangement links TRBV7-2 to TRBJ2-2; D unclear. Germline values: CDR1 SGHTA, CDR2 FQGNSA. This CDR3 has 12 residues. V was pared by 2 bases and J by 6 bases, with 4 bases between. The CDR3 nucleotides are TGTGCCAGCAGCTTAAGGGCCGGGGAGCTGTTTTTT. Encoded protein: CASSLRAGELFF.

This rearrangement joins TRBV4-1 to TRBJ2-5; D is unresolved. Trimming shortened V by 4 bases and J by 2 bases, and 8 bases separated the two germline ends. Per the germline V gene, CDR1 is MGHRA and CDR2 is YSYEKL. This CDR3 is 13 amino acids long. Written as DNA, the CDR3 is TGCGCCAGCAGCCTGGCGGATCAAGAGACCCAGTACTTC. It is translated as CASSLADQETQYF.

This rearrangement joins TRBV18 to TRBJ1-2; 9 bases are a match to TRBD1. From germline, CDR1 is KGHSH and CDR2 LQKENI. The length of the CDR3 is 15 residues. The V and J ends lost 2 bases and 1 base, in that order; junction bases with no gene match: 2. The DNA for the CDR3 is TGTGCCAGCTCACCAAGGGACAGGGATAACTATGGCTACACCTTC. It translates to CASSPRDRDNYGYTF.

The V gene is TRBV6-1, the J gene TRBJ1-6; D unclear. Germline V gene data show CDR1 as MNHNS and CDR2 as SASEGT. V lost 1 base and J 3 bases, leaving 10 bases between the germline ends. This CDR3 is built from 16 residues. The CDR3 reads CASSEDGQIYNSPLHF. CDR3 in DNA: TGTGCCAGCAGTGAAGATGGGCAGATCTATAATTCACCCCTCCACTTT.

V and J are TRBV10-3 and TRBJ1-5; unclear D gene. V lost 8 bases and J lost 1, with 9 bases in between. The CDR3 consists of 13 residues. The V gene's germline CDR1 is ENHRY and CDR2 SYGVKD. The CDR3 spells CAIRDQSNQPQHF. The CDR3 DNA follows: TGTGCCATCCGCGATCAGAGCAATCAGCCCCAGCATTTT.

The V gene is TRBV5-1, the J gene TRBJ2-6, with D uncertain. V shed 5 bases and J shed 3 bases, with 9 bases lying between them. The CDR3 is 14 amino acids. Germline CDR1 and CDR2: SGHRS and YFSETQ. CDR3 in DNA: TGCGCCAGCAGTCGGACCCTTGGGGCCAACGTCCTGACTTTC. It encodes CASSRTLGANVLTF. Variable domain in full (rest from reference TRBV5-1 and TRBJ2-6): KAGVTQTPRYLIKTRGQQVTLSCSPISGHRSVSWYQQTPGQGLQFLFEYFSETQRNKGNFPGRFSGRQFSNSRSEMNVSTLELGDSALYLCASSRTLGANVLTFGAGSRLTVL.

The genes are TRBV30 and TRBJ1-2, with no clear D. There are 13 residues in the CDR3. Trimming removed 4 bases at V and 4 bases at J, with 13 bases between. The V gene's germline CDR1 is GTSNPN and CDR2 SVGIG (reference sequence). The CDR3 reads CAWTKGGIYGYTF. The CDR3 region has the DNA TGTGCCTGGACCAAGGGAGGCATCTATGGCTACACCTTC. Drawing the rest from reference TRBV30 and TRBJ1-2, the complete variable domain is SQTIHQWPATLVQPVGSPLSLECTVEGTSNPNLYWYRQAAGRGLQLLFYSVGIGQISSEVPQNLSASRPQDRQFILSSKKLLLSDSGFYLCAWTKGGIYGYTFGSGTRLTVV.

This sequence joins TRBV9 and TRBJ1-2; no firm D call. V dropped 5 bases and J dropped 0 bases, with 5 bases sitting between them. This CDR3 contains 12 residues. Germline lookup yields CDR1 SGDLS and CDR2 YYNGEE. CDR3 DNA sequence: TGTGCCAGCAGTGAACCTAACTATGGCTACACCTTC. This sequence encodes CASSEPNYGYTF.

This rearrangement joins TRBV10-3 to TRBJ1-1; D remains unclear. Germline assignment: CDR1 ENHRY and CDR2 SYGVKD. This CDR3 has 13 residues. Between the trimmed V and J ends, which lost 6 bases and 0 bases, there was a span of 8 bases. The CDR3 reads CAISGKMNTEAFF. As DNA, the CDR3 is TGTGCCATCAGCGGTAAGATGAACACTGAAGCTTTCTTT.

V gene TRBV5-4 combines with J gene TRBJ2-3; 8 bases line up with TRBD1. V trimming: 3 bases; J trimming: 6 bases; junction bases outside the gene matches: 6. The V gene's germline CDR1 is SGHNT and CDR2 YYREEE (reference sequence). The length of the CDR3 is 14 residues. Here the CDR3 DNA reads TGTGCCAGCAGCTCGGGACAGGACGGGGATACGCAGTATTTT. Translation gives CASSSGQDGDTQYF.

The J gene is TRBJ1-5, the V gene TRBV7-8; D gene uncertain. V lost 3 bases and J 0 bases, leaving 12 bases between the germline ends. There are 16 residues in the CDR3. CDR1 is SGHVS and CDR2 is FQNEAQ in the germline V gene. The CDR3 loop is CASSFDIGNSNQPQHF. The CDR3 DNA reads TGTGCCAGCAGCTTCGATATAGGAAATAGCAATCAGCCCCAGCATTTT.

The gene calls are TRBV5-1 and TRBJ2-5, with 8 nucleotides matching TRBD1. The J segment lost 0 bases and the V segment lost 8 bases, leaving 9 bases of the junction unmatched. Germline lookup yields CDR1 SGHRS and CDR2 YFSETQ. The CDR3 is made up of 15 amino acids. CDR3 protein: CASADSQGDQETQYF. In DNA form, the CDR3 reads TGCGCCAGTGCTGATTCACAGGGGGACCAAGAGACCCAGTACTTC.

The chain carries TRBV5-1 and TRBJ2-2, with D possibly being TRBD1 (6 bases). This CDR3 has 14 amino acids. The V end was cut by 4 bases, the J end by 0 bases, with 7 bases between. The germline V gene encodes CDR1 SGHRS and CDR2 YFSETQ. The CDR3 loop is CASSAGANTGELFF. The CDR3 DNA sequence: TGCGCCAGCAGCGCAGGGGCGAACACCGGGGAGCTGTTTTTT. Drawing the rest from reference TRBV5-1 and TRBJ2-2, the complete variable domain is KAGVTQTPRYLIKTRGQQVTLSCSPISGHRSVSWYQQTPGQGLQFLFEYFSETQRNKGNFPGRFSGRQFSNSRSEMNVSTLELGDSALYLCASSAGANTGELFFGEGSRLTVL.

CDR3 protein: CSVGRVGTEAFF. CDR3 DNA: TGCAGCGTGGGGAGGGTTGGCACTGAAGCTTTCTTT. The chain combines TRBV29-1 with TRBJ1-1; no clear D. The germline V gene encodes CDR1 SQVTM and CDR2 ANQGSEA. The CDR3 covers 12 residues. V lost 6 bases to trimming and J lost 4 bases, with 12 bases between them.

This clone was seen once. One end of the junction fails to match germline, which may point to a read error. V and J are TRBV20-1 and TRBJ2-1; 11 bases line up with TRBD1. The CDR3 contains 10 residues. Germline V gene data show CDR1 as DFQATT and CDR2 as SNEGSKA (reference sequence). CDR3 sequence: CSASRDRGIF. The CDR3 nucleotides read TGCAGTGCTAGCCGGGACAGGGGGATCTTC.

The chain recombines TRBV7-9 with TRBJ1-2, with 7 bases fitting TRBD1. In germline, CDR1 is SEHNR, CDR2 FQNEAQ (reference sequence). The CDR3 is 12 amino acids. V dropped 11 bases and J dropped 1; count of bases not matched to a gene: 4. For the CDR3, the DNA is TGTGCCGGTGGGACAGTTAACTATGGCTACACCTTC. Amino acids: CAGGTVNYGYTF. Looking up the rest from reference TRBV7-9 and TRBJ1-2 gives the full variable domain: DTGVSQNPRHKITKRGQNVTFRCDPISEHNRLYWYRQTLGQGPEFLTYFQNEAQLEKSRLLSDRFSAERPKGSFSTLEIQRTEQGDSAMYLCAGGTVNYGYTFGSGTRLTVV.